The TCR beta chain described here comes from a study of blood T cells in healthy people across ages. Alongside a J-beta primer mix, a sample-barcoded 5' primer served in a second PCR lasting roughly 6 to 12 cycles. MiXCR, applied by TCRdb to the 5' RACE reads, yields one record per CDR3 protein. This sample has over 1,200,000 distinct CDR3 sequences, with approximately 60% found just once. The count of this clonotype is one. The V and J ends lost 6 bases and 2 bases, in that order; junction bases with no gene match: 9. The CDR3 is 15 amino acids. This clonotype was obtained from a man in his late teens or twenties in good health. What was sequenced was blood. V and J are TRBV12-3 or TRBV12-4 and TRBJ2-7; 8 bases map to TRBD1. CDR3 nucleotide sequence: TGTGCCAGCAGATGGGCCGGGACAGGCACCTACGAGCAGTACTTC. Amino acids: CASRWAGTGTYEQYF.